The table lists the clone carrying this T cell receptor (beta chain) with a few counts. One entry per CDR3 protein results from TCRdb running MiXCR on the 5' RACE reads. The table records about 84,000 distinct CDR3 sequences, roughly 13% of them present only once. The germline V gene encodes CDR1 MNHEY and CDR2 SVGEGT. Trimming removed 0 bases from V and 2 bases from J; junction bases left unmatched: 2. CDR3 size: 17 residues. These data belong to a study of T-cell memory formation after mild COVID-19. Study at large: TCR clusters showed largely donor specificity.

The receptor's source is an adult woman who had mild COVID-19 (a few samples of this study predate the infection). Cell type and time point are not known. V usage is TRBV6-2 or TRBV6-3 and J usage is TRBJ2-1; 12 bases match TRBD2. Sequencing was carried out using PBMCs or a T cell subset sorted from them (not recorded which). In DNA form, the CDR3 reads TGTGCCAGCAGTTACTCCACTAGCGGGGGGACCTACAATGAGCAGTTCTTC. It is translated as CASSYSTSGGTYNEQFF.